The rows below give T cell receptor beta chains drawn from one sample of a study of cytomegalovirus exposure and HLA in healthy donors. Some clones are missing from TCRdb's copy, which holds only in-frame ones; the method was immunoSEQ multiplex PCR. The sample has 120,000 to 150,000 clones; almost 80% are singletons. The sequenced sample was PBMCs. The origin of the receptors is a male donor in good health and CMV-seronegative. The CDR3 runs from the conserved cysteine through the conserved F or W. Fields, in order: CDR3 DNA, CDR3 protein, D gene, CDR3 length, V gene, clone size, J gene. The D gene is left open where the match is weak. Where a row states a size, it is once, few, many or the class of an expanded clone; other rows omit it.

cdr3_nt: TGTGCCAGCAGCTTAGAGGACAGGGGAGGCAAAAACATTCAGTACTTC
cdr3_aa: CASSLEDRGGKNIQYF
d_call: TRBD1
cdr3_length: 16
v_call: TRBV11-3
clone_size: .
j_call: TRBJ2-4

cdr3_nt: TGTGCCAGCAGCTTCCGGGGCTACGAGCAGTACTTC
cdr3_aa: CASSFRGYEQYF
d_call: .
cdr3_length: 12
v_call: TRBV13
clone_size: .
j_call: TRBJ2-7

cdr3_nt: TGTGCCAGCAGCCTACAGGGGGACACTGAAGCTTTCTTT
cdr3_aa: CASSLQGDTEAFF
d_call: TRBD1
cdr3_length: 13
v_call: TRBV7-9
clone_size: .
j_call: TRBJ1-1

cdr3_nt: TGTGCCAGCAGCTTAGCCTCCGGGTACGCAGGGGAAGCTTTCTTT
cdr3_aa: CASSLASGYAGEAFF
d_call: .
cdr3_length: 15
v_call: TRBV7-9
clone_size: .
j_call: TRBJ1-1

cdr3_nt: TGTGCCAGCAGCAGATTTGGGACAGGGCGCTCTGGGGCCAACGTCCTGACTTTC
cdr3_aa: CASSRFGTGRSGANVLTF
d_call: TRBD1
cdr3_length: 18
v_call: TRBV25-1
clone_size: .
j_call: TRBJ2-6

cdr3_nt: TGTGCCTGGAGTGCAGACACTGAAGCTTTCTTT
cdr3_aa: CAWSADTEAFF
d_call: .
cdr3_length: 11
v_call: TRBV30
clone_size: once
j_call: TRBJ1-1

cdr3_nt: TGTGCCAGCAGCCTCCGGGACTCCTACGAGCAGTACTTC
cdr3_aa: CASSLRDSYEQYF
d_call: .
cdr3_length: 13
v_call: TRBV7-3
clone_size: .
j_call: TRBJ2-7

cdr3_nt: TGTGCCAGCAGCTTAGCGCGGAGGCAAGTCTACGAGCAGTACTTC
cdr3_aa: CASSLARRQVYEQYF
d_call: .
cdr3_length: 15
v_call: TRBV7-2
clone_size: .
j_call: TRBJ2-7

cdr3_nt: TGCGCCAGCAGCTTGGGACTAGCGGGAGGTACTGAGCAGTTCTTC
cdr3_aa: CASSLGLAGGTEQFF
d_call: TRBD2
cdr3_length: 15
v_call: TRBV5-1
clone_size: once
j_call: TRBJ2-1

cdr3_nt: TGTGCCAGCAGTTACGAAAGCGGGGTCCCCTACGAGCAGTACTTC
cdr3_aa: CASSYESGVPYEQYF
d_call: TRBD2
cdr3_length: 15
v_call: TRBV6-5
clone_size: .
j_call: TRBJ2-7

cdr3_nt: TGTGCCATCAGGCCGGGACAGACCACCTATGGCTACACCTTC
cdr3_aa: CAIRPGQTTYGYTF
d_call: TRBD1
cdr3_length: 14
v_call: TRBV10-3
clone_size: .
j_call: TRBJ1-2

cdr3_nt: TGTGCCAGCAGCTTAGCCCCCGCAAGAGGGACTGAAGCTTTCTTT
cdr3_aa: CASSLAPARGTEAFF
d_call: .
cdr3_length: 15
v_call: TRBV11-2
clone_size: .
j_call: TRBJ1-1

cdr3_nt: TGTGCCAGCAGTCTCTCGGGGGGTGGGACTGAAGCTTTCTTT
cdr3_aa: CASSLSGGGTEAFF
d_call: .
cdr3_length: 14
v_call: TRBV28
clone_size: .
j_call: TRBJ1-1

cdr3_nt: TGTGCCAGCAGCGGACAGGTGGGGACCTACGAGCAGTACTTC
cdr3_aa: CASSGQVGTYEQYF
d_call: .
cdr3_length: 14
v_call: TRBV9
clone_size: .
j_call: TRBJ2-7

cdr3_nt: TGTGCCAGCAGCGCCACTAGCGGGGGCACAGATACGCAGTATTTT
cdr3_aa: CASSATSGGTDTQYF
d_call: TRBD2
cdr3_length: 15
v_call: TRBV9
clone_size: .
j_call: TRBJ2-3

cdr3_nt: TGTGCCAGCTCAGCGGAAAATCAGCCCCAGCATTTT
cdr3_aa: CASSAENQPQHF
d_call: .
cdr3_length: 12
v_call: TRBV18
clone_size: .
j_call: TRBJ1-5

cdr3_nt: TGTGCCAGCTCGGACCGGGACAGTTCTTTTTCTAGGAACACTGAAGCTTTCTTT
cdr3_aa: CASSDRDSSFSRNTEAFF
d_call: TRBD1
cdr3_length: 18
v_call: TRBV18
clone_size: .
j_call: TRBJ1-1

cdr3_nt: TGTGCCAGCAGCTTCGCTTCGGGAACTGAAGCTTTCTTT
cdr3_aa: CASSFASGTEAFF
d_call: .
cdr3_length: 13
v_call: TRBV7-2
clone_size: .
j_call: TRBJ1-1

cdr3_nt: TGTGCCATCAGTGTACTAACAGGGGAGCTCTACTATGGCTACACCTTC
cdr3_aa: CAISVLTGELYYGYTF
d_call: TRBD1
cdr3_length: 16
v_call: TRBV10-3
clone_size: .
j_call: TRBJ1-2

cdr3_nt: TGTGCCAGCAGCGTGACTAGCGGGAGTAAAGGAGAGACCCAGTACTTC
cdr3_aa: CASSVTSGSKGETQYF
d_call: TRBD2
cdr3_length: 16
v_call: TRBV2
clone_size: once
j_call: TRBJ2-5

cdr3_nt: TGTGCCAGCAGCTTATCTGGGACAGGGCTCCGCAATGAGCAGTTCTTC
cdr3_aa: CASSLSGTGLRNEQFF
d_call: TRBD1
cdr3_length: 16
v_call: TRBV7-9
clone_size: .
j_call: TRBJ2-1

cdr3_nt: TGTGCCAGCAGTTACTCAGCGGGGGGAGATACGCAGTATTTT
cdr3_aa: CASSYSAGGDTQYF
d_call: TRBD2
cdr3_length: 14
v_call: TRBV6-6
clone_size: .
j_call: TRBJ2-3

cdr3_nt: TGTGCCAGTAGTCCGCCGGGCCCCACAGGGGTGCAGTATTTT
cdr3_aa: CASSPPGPTGVQYF
d_call: TRBD1
cdr3_length: 14
v_call: TRBV19
clone_size: .
j_call: TRBJ2-3

cdr3_nt: TGTGCCAGCAGTTCGGGGGATCCTGAAGCTTTCTTT
cdr3_aa: CASSSGDPEAFF
d_call: .
cdr3_length: 12
v_call: TRBV6-5
clone_size: .
j_call: TRBJ1-1

cdr3_nt: TGTGCCAGCAGCTTGGGGCGGAATAATTCACCCCTCCACTTT
cdr3_aa: CASSLGRNNSPLHF
d_call: .
cdr3_length: 14
v_call: TRBV11-3
clone_size: .
j_call: TRBJ1-6

cdr3_nt: TGCAGCGCAGGCGGGGGGTGGGGAAGCACTGAAGCTTTCTTT
cdr3_aa: CSAGGGWGSTEAFF
d_call: .
cdr3_length: 14
v_call: TRBV29-1
clone_size: .
j_call: TRBJ1-1

cdr3_nt: TGTGCCAGCAGCGTAGACTCGTCCCCCCATCAGCCCCAGCATTTT
cdr3_aa: CASSVDSSPHQPQHF
d_call: .
cdr3_length: 15
v_call: TRBV9
clone_size: .
j_call: TRBJ1-5

cdr3_nt: TGCAGTGCCCCCTCCGGTTCTGCCCTCCACTTT
cdr3_aa: CSAPSGSALHF
d_call: .
cdr3_length: 11
v_call: TRBV20-1
clone_size: .
j_call: TRBJ1-6

cdr3_nt: TGTGCCAGCAGTGCAAGTGACAGTTCTTATACCCTCCACTTT
cdr3_aa: CASSASDSSYTLHF
d_call: .
cdr3_length: 14
v_call: TRBV6-5
clone_size: .
j_call: TRBJ1-6

cdr3_nt: TGTGCCTGGAGTCGAACCTCGGGCAGGGTGGGCGAGCAGTACTTC
cdr3_aa: CAWSRTSGRVGEQYF
d_call: .
cdr3_length: 15
v_call: TRBV30
clone_size: few
j_call: TRBJ2-7

cdr3_nt: TGTGCCAGCAGCGCGGAAGTAGGGGGAACCGGGGAGCTGTTTTTT
cdr3_aa: CASSAEVGGTGELFF
d_call: .
cdr3_length: 15
v_call: TRBV9
clone_size: .
j_call: TRBJ2-2

cdr3_nt: TGTGCCAGCAGCTTAGATGGCGCCAGGGGCCAAGAGACCCAGTACTTC
cdr3_aa: CASSLDGARGQETQYF
d_call: .
cdr3_length: 16
v_call: TRBV11-3
clone_size: .
j_call: TRBJ2-5

cdr3_nt: TGTGCCAGCACACGGACAGGGTCGAGTTATGGCTACACCTTC
cdr3_aa: CASTRTGSSYGYTF
d_call: TRBD1
cdr3_length: 14
v_call: TRBV2
clone_size: .
j_call: TRBJ1-2

cdr3_nt: TGTGCCAGTAGTACTACCGGGACAGTGGAATTGCACGGGCAGTACTTC
cdr3_aa: CASSTTGTVELHGQYF
d_call: TRBD1
cdr3_length: 16
v_call: TRBV19
clone_size: .
j_call: TRBJ2-7

cdr3_nt: TGTGCCTGGAAGGGGGCTTCCTCACCCCTCCACTTT
cdr3_aa: CAWKGASSPLHF
d_call: TRBD1
cdr3_length: 12
v_call: TRBV30
clone_size: .
j_call: TRBJ1-6

cdr3_nt: TGTGCCAGCAGCTCCGGGACTAGCGGGAGTAATGAGCAGTTCTTC
cdr3_aa: CASSSGTSGSNEQFF
d_call: TRBD2
cdr3_length: 15
v_call: TRBV5-4
clone_size: .
j_call: TRBJ2-1